This paragraph reports one T cell receptor beta chain. Its target is not known. The PCR contained 60 Vbeta and 13 Jbeta primers. Generated by immunoSEQ multiplex PCR, the TCRdb table keeps only in-frame clones and is missing some. This table lists under 200,000 clones. This entry comes from a study of cytomegalovirus exposure and HLA in healthy donors. General study points: Beyond CMV serostatus, there was no information to go on about immune exposure.

This receptor was obtained from a man under 40 in good health and CMV-seronegative. Sequenced: PBMCs.

CDR3 nucleotides: TGTGCCAGCAGCCAAGGGGACAGGGGATACACAGATACGCAGTATTTT. It translates to CASSQGDRGYTDTQYF. The V call is TRBV14, the J call TRBJ2-3, with 10 bases fitting TRBD1. CDR3 length equals 16 residues. The ends lost 1 base at V and 2 bases at J; junction bases unmatched: 3. Germline V gene sequence: CDR1 SGHDN, CDR2 FVKESK.